A selection of T cell receptor beta chains follows, all from one sample in a study of blood T cell repertoires in COVID-19. Assay: immunoSEQ multiplex PCR; the TCRdb copy retains only in-frame clones and omits some. Here the sample spans about 80,000 clones, around 82% being singletons. Sequences were obtained from peripheral blood. These receptors all stem from an elderly man with active or convalescent COVID-19. The CDR3 runs from the conserved cysteine through the conserved F or W. The order of the fields is V gene, D gene, clone size, J gene, CDR3 DNA, CDR3 protein. D genes are given only for firm matches. Not all rows give a size; the values are once, few, many and, for expanded clones, a class.

v_gene: TRBV5-8; d_gene: .; abundance: .; j_gene: TRBJ1-1; CDR3nt: TGTGCCAGCAGCCGACGAACAGGGATGGTTGCTTTCTTT; CDR3aa: CASSRRTGMVAFF
v_gene: TRBV28; d_gene: TRBD2; abundance: once; j_gene: TRBJ2-7; CDR3nt: TGTGCCAGCAGTTTTAGCGGGAGAAGGTACGAGCAGTACTTC; CDR3aa: CASSFSGRRYEQYF
v_gene: TRBV5-1; d_gene: .; abundance: .; j_gene: TRBJ2-2; CDR3nt: TGCGCCAGCCGGACACCACTGAACACCGGGGAGCTGTTTTTT; CDR3aa: CASRTPLNTGELFF
v_gene: TRBV27; d_gene: .; abundance: .; j_gene: TRBJ2-5; CDR3nt: TGTGCCAGCCGGGATAACTCGGGAGAGACCCAGTACTTC; CDR3aa: CASRDNSGETQYF
v_gene: TRBV7-9; d_gene: TRBD1; abundance: once; j_gene: TRBJ2-1; CDR3nt: TGTGCCAGCAGCTTAGCGCGAGGACAGGGGGCGAGGAATGAGCAGTTCTTC; CDR3aa: CASSLARGQGARNEQFF
v_gene: TRBV11-2; d_gene: TRBD2; abundance: once; j_gene: TRBJ2-7; CDR3nt: TGTGCCAGCAGCTCTAGCGGGTGGCGGGGCGAGCAGTACTTC; CDR3aa: CASSSSGWRGEQYF
v_gene: TRBV29-1; d_gene: .; abundance: .; j_gene: TRBJ2-1; CDR3nt: TGCAGCGTTGACCCCCGGGATGTTGAGCAGTTCTTC; CDR3aa: CSVDPRDVEQFF
v_gene: TRBV29-1; d_gene: TRBD1; abundance: .; j_gene: TRBJ1-1; CDR3nt: TGCAGCGCTGTGACAGGGGGTGGGAGCACTGAAGCTTTCTTT; CDR3aa: CSAVTGGGSTEAFF
v_gene: TRBV19; d_gene: .; abundance: .; j_gene: TRBJ2-1; CDR3nt: TGTGCCAGTAGTGCCCCTCCCTGGTTAACTAGCCGACACCTTAATGAGCAGTTCTTC; CDR3aa: CASSAPPWLTSRHLNEQFF
v_gene: TRBV10-2; d_gene: .; abundance: .; j_gene: TRBJ2-4; CDR3nt: TGCGCCAGCAGTGGTCTAGCCATAGCCAAAAACATTCAGTACTTC; CDR3aa: CASSGLAIAKNIQYF
v_gene: TRBV5-1; d_gene: .; abundance: .; j_gene: TRBJ1-4; CDR3nt: TGCGCCAGCAGCCCGCAGGGTCAGGCTAATGAAAAACTGTTTTTT; CDR3aa: CASSPQGQANEKLFF
v_gene: TRBV27; d_gene: TRBD2; abundance: .; j_gene: TRBJ2-7; CDR3nt: TGTGCCAGCAGATCCGGGACTAGCGGGATTTACGAGCAGTACTTC; CDR3aa: CASRSGTSGIYEQYF
v_gene: TRBV7-2; d_gene: TRBD1; abundance: .; j_gene: TRBJ1-2; CDR3nt: TGTGCCAGCAGTCCGGGACAGGGATCTGGCTACACCTTC; CDR3aa: CASSPGQGSGYTF
v_gene: TRBV9; d_gene: TRBD2; abundance: .; j_gene: TRBJ2-3; CDR3nt: TGTGCCAGCAGCGCACTAGCGGGGGGGCTCCCGGATACGCAGTATTTT; CDR3aa: CASSALAGGLPDTQYF
v_gene: TRBV19; d_gene: TRBD1; abundance: .; j_gene: TRBJ1-2; CDR3nt: TGTGCCAGTAGTACCGAACAGGGGGCTTACTATGGCTACACCTTC; CDR3aa: CASSTEQGAYYGYTF
v_gene: TRBV11-2; d_gene: TRBD2; abundance: .; j_gene: TRBJ2-3; CDR3nt: TGTGCCAGCAGCACAACTAGCGGGTCCCCAGATACGCAGTATTTT; CDR3aa: CASSTTSGSPDTQYF
v_gene: TRBV18; d_gene: .; abundance: .; j_gene: TRBJ2-1; CDR3nt: TGTGCCAGCTCACCAAACAGGGAGGGGAATGAGCAGTTCTTC; CDR3aa: CASSPNREGNEQFF
v_gene: TRBV28; d_gene: TRBD2; abundance: .; j_gene: TRBJ2-2; CDR3nt: TGTGCCAGCAGTCTGGGGGGGTTTTCGAACACCGGGGAGCTGTTTTTT; CDR3aa: CASSLGGFSNTGELFF
v_gene: TRBV12-3/TRBV12-4; d_gene: .; abundance: .; j_gene: TRBJ1-2; CDR3nt: TGTGCCAGCAGAAAGGACAGCAACTATGGCTACACCTTC; CDR3aa: CASRKDSNYGYTF
v_gene: TRBV7-8; d_gene: .; abundance: .; j_gene: TRBJ1-3; CDR3nt: TGTGCCAGCAGCGGAGTGGGAGGCTTAGCTGGAAACACCATATATTTT; CDR3aa: CASSGVGGLAGNTIYF
v_gene: TRBV19; d_gene: .; abundance: once; j_gene: TRBJ1-2; CDR3nt: TGTGCCAGTGAGGAAGAAAACTATGGCTACACCTTC; CDR3aa: CASEEENYGYTF
v_gene: TRBV7-9; d_gene: TRBD1; abundance: .; j_gene: TRBJ2-1; CDR3nt: TGTGCCAGCAGCCCCCTGGACAGGGTAGGCGACAATGAGCAGTTCTTC; CDR3aa: CASSPLDRVGDNEQFF
v_gene: TRBV4-1; d_gene: .; abundance: .; j_gene: TRBJ2-5; CDR3nt: TGCGCCAGCAGCCAAGGGAGTAGCAGCGAGACCCAGTACTTC; CDR3aa: CASSQGSSSETQYF
v_gene: TRBV6-5; d_gene: TRBD1; abundance: once; j_gene: TRBJ1-5; CDR3nt: TGTGCCAGCAGGACAGGGGGGAGCAATCAGCCCCAGCATTTT; CDR3aa: CASRTGGSNQPQHF
v_gene: TRBV7-9; d_gene: .; abundance: once; j_gene: TRBJ1-6; CDR3nt: TGTGCCAGCAGCCCGTATAATTCACCCCTCCACTTT; CDR3aa: CASSPYNSPLHF
v_gene: TRBV2; d_gene: TRBD1; abundance: .; j_gene: TRBJ1-1; CDR3nt: TGTGCCAGCAGCGCTGGGACAGGGGGCCCCGGTTGGGCTGAAGCTTTCTTT; CDR3aa: CASSAGTGGPGWAEAFF
v_gene: TRBV28; d_gene: .; abundance: .; j_gene: TRBJ2-7; CDR3nt: TGTGCCAGCAGTTTGCCGTCGGCAGGGGCTAACGAGCAGTACTTC; CDR3aa: CASSLPSAGANEQYF
v_gene: TRBV9; d_gene: TRBD1; abundance: .; j_gene: TRBJ2-7; CDR3nt: TGTGCCAGCAGCGCGAGCGGACAGGACTACGAGCAGTACTTC; CDR3aa: CASSASGQDYEQYF
v_gene: TRBV28; d_gene: TRBD1; abundance: .; j_gene: TRBJ2-5; CDR3nt: TGTGCCAGCAGGTCACAGGGGGCTCGGCAGACCCAGTACTTC; CDR3aa: CASRSQGARQTQYF
v_gene: TRBV13; d_gene: .; abundance: .; j_gene: TRBJ1-3; CDR3nt: TGTGCCAGCAGCCGGACGATCAAAGGCGGGACGGCTGGAAACACCATATATTTT; CDR3aa: CASSRTIKGGTAGNTIYF
v_gene: TRBV6-2/TRBV6-3; d_gene: .; abundance: .; j_gene: TRBJ1-5; CDR3nt: TGTGCCAGCAGTTACTCGCCGTACGGTAGCAATCAGCCCCAGCATTTT; CDR3aa: CASSYSPYGSNQPQHF
v_gene: TRBV7-9; d_gene: .; abundance: .; j_gene: TRBJ1-5; CDR3nt: TGTGCCAGCATAACTTCCCGGGACAATCAGCCCCAGCATTTT; CDR3aa: CASITSRDNQPQHF
v_gene: TRBV6-2/TRBV6-3; d_gene: .; abundance: few; j_gene: TRBJ2-7; CDR3nt: TGTGCCAGCAGCCCCGCACCGAGAACTCTTTACGAGCAGTACTTC; CDR3aa: CASSPAPRTLYEQYF
v_gene: TRBV4-3; d_gene: TRBD2; abundance: .; j_gene: TRBJ2-2; CDR3nt: TGCGCCAGCAGCCAAGGGGTACTAGCGGGCACCGGGGAGCTGTTTTTT; CDR3aa: CASSQGVLAGTGELFF
v_gene: TRBV5-6; d_gene: .; abundance: .; j_gene: TRBJ1-3; CDR3nt: TGTGCCAGCAGCTTACGGGGTTCGTCTGGAAACACCATATATTTT; CDR3aa: CASSLRGSSGNTIYF
v_gene: TRBV5-1; d_gene: TRBD2; abundance: .; j_gene: TRBJ2-7; CDR3nt: TGCGCCAGCAGCTTGGGGGGCGCTAGCGGGGGCGACGAGCAGTACTTC; CDR3aa: CASSLGGASGGDEQYF
v_gene: TRBV11-3; d_gene: .; abundance: few; j_gene: TRBJ2-3; CDR3nt: TGTGCCAGCAGTTCGACAGGTTCGGGAACAGATACGCAGTATTTT; CDR3aa: CASSSTGSGTDTQYF
v_gene: TRBV2; d_gene: .; abundance: .; j_gene: TRBJ1-1; CDR3nt: TGTGCCAGCAGTGAAGCAGTGGCTAACACTGAAGCTTTCTTT; CDR3aa: CASSEAVANTEAFF
v_gene: TRBV29-1; d_gene: .; abundance: .; j_gene: TRBJ2-1; CDR3nt: TGCAGCGTTGTCCACTCCTACAATGAGCAGTTCTTC; CDR3aa: CSVVHSYNEQFF
v_gene: TRBV3-1/TRBV3-2; d_gene: TRBD1; abundance: .; j_gene: TRBJ1-4; CDR3nt: TGTGCCACGAGTGTACAGGGGGCAGGAGAAAAACTGTTTTTT; CDR3aa: CATSVQGAGEKLFF